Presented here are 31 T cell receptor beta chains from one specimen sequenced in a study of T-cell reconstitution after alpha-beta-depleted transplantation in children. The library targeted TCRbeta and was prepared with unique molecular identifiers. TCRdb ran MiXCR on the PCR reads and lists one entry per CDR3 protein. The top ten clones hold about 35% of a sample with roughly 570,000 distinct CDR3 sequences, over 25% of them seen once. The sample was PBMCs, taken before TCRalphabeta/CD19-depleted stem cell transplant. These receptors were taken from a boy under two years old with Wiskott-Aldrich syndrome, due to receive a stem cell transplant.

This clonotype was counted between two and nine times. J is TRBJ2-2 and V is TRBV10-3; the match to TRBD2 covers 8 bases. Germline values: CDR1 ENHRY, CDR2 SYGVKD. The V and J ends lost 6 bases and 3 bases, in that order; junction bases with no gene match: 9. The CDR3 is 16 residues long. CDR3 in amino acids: CAISGRAWADTGELFF. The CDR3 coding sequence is TGTGCCATCAGCGGGAGGGCCTGGGCGGACACCGGGGAGCTGTTTTTT.

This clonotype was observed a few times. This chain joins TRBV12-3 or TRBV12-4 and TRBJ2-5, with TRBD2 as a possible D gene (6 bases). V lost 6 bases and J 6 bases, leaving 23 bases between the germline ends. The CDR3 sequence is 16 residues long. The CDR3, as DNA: TGTGCCAGCAGCCTTTCGGGGAAGGTGCGGGAAAAGACCCAGTACTTC. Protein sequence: CASSLSGKVREKTQYF.

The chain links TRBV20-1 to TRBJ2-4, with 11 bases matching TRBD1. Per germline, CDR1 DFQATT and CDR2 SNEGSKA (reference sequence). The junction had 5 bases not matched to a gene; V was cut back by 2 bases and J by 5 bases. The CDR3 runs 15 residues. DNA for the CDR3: TGCAGTGCTAGACGGGACAGGGGGTCCCAAAACATTCAGTACTTC. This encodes CSARRDRGSQNIQYF.

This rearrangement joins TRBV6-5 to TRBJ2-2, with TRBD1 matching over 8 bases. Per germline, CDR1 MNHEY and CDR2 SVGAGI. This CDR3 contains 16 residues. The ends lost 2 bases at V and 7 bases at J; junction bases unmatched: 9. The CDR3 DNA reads TGTGCCAGCAGTTACCGACAGGGGTTGAAGAGCGGGGAGCTGTTTTTT. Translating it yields CASSYRQGLKSGELFF.

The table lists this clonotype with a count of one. CDR3 nucleotides: TGTGCCAGCAGCTTAGGCCGGACAGGGTGGCTGCCCCAGCATTTT. Its translation is CASSLGRTGWLPQHF. The chain recombines TRBV7-2 with TRBJ1-5, with 8 nucleotides matching TRBD1. Germline trimming cut 1 base from V and 9 bases from J; bases unmatched to any gene: 8. The CDR3 is 15 residues long. Germline assignment: CDR1 SGHTA and CDR2 FQGNSA. Drawing the rest from reference TRBV7-2 and TRBJ1-5, the complete variable domain is GAGVSQSPSNKVTEKGKDVELRCDPISGHTALYWYRQSLGQGLEFLIYFQGNSAPDKSGLPSDRFSAERTGGSVSTLTIQRTQQEDSAVYLCASSLGRTGWLPQHFGDGTRLSIL.

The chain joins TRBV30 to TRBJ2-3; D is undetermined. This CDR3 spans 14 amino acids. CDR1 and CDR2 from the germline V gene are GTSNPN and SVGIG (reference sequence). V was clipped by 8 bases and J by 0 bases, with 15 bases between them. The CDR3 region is CAGRVTSSTDTQYF. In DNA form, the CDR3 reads TGTGCCGGAAGGGTCACCTCTAGCACAGATACGCAGTATTTT.

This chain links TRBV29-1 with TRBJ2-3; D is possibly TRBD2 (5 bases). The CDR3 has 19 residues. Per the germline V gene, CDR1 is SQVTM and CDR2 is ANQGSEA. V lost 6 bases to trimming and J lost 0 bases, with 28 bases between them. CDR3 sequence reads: CSVDQRTSSLLSSTDTQYF. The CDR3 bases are TGCAGCGTGGATCAGCGGACCAGCTCACTTTTATCTAGCACAGATACGCAGTATTTT.

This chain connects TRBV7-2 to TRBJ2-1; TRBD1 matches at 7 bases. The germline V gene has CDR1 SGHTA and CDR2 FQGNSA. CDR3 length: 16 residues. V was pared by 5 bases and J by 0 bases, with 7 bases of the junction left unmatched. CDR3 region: CASSATGTDSYNEQFF. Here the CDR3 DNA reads TGTGCCAGCAGCGCAACCGGGACAGACTCCTACAATGAGCAGTTCTTC.

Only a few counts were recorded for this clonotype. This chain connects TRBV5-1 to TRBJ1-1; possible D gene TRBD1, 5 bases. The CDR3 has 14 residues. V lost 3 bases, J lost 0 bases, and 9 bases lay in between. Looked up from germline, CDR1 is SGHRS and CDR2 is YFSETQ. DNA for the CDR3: TGCGCCAGCAGCTCGGACACCATGAACACTGAAGCTTTCTTT. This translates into CASSSDTMNTEAFF.

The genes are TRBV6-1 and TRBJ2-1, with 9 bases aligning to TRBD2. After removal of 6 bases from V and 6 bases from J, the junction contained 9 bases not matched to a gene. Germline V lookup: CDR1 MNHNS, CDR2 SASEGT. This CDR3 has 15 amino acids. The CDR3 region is CASRLSGRVFNEQFF. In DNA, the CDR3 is TGTGCCAGCAGACTTAGCGGGAGAGTGTTCAATGAGCAGTTCTTC.

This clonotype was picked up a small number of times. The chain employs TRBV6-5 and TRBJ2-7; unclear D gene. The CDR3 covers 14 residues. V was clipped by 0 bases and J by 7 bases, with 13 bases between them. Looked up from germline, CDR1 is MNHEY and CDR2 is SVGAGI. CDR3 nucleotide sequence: TGTGCCAGCAGTTACTCCCGGCCCCCTTTTGAGCAGTACTTC. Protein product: CASSYSRPPFEQYF.

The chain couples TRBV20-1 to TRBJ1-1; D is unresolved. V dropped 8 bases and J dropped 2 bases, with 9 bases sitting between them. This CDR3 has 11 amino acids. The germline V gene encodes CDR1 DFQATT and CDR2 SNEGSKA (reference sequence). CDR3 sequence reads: CSIPANTEAFF. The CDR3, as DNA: TGCAGTATACCAGCCAACACTGAAGCTTTCTTT.

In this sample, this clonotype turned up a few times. CDR3 sequence: CASSLNAGIPYNEQFF. CDR3 nucleotide sequence: TGCGCCAGCAGCTTGAATGCAGGGATCCCCTACAATGAGCAGTTCTTC. V is TRBV5-1 and J is TRBJ2-1; possibly TRBD1 for D (5 bases). The CDR3 loop spans 16 amino acids. From germline, CDR1 is SGHRS and CDR2 YFSETQ. Trimming cost V 1 base and J 2 bases, with 13 bases left between them.

CDR3 nucleotide sequence: TGTGCCAGCAGCCAAGATATGATGGGACTTGCGAACACCGGGGAGCTGTTTTTT. As protein: CASSQDMMGLANTGELFF. V is TRBV4-2 and J is TRBJ2-2; tentative D call: TRBD2 (6 bases). The germline CDR1 and CDR2 sequences are LGHNA and YNFKEQ. Trimming took 0 bases from V and 0 from J, leaving 14 bases between them. The CDR3 consists of 18 residues.

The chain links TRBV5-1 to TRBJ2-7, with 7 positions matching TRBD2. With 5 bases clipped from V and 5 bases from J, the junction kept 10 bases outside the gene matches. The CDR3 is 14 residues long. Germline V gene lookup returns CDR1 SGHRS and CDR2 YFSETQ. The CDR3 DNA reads TGCGCCAGCAGGTCGGCGGGAGCGGAGCACGAGCAGTACTTC. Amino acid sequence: CASRSAGAEHEQYF.

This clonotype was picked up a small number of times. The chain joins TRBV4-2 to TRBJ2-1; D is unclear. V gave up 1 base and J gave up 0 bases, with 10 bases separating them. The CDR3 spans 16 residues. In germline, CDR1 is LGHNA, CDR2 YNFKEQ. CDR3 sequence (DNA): TGTGCCAGCAGCCAAGCAGGCGGAGCCTCCTACAATGAGCAGTTCTTC. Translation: CASSQAGGASYNEQFF.

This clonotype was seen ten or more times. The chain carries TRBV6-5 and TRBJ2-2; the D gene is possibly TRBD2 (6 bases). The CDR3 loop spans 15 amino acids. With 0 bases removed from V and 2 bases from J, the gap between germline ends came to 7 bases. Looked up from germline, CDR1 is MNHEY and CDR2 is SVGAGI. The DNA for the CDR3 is TGTGCCAGCAGTTACTCCGGGAGAAACACCGGGGAGCTGTTTTTT. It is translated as CASSYSGRNTGELFF.

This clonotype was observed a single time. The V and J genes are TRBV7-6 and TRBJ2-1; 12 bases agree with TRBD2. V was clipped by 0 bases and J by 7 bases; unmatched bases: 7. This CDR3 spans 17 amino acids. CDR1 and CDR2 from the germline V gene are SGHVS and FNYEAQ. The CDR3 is CASSLAPLAGGGNEQFF. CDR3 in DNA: TGTGCCAGCAGCTTAGCCCCGCTAGCGGGAGGGGGAAATGAGCAGTTCTTC.

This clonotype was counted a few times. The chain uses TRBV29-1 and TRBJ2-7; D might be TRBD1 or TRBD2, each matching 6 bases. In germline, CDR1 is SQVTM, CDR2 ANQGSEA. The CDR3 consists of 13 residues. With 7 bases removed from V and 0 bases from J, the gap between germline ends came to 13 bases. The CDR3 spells CSAQGGSSYEQYF. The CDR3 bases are TGCAGCGCCCAAGGGGGGAGCTCCTACGAGCAGTACTTC.

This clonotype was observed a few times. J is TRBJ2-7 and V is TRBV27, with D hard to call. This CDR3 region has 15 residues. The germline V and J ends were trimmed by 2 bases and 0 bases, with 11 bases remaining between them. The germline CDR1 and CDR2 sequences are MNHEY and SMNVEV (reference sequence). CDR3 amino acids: CASSLMPGSSYEQYF. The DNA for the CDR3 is TGTGCCAGCAGTTTAATGCCCGGGTCCTCCTACGAGCAGTACTTC.

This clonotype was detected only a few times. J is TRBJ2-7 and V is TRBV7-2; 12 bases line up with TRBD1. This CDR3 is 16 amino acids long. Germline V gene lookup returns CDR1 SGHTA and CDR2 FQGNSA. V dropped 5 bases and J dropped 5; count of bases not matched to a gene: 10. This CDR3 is CASSTHTGTGGNEQYF. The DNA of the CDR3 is TGTGCCAGCAGCACGCACACCGGGACAGGGGGCAACGAGCAGTACTTC.

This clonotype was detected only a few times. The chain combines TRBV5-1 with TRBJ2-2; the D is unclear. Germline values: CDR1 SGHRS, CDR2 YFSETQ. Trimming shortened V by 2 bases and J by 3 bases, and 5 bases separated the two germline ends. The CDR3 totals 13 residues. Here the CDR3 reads CASSFQDTGELFF. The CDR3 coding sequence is TGCGCCAGCAGCTTTCAGGACACCGGGGAGCTGTTTTTT.

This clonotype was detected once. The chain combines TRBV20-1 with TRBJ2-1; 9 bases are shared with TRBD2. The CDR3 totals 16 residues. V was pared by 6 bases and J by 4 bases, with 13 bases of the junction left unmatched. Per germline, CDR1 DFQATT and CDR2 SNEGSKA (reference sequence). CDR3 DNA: TGCAGTGCCGACCCCCTACTAGCGGGTCTTTACAATGAGCAGTTCTTC. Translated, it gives CSADPLLAGLYNEQFF.

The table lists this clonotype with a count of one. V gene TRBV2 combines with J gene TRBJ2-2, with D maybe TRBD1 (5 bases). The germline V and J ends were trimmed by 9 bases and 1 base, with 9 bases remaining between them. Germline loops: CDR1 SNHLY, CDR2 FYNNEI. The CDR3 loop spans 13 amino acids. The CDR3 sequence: CARMTVNTGELFF. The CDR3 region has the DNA TGTGCCAGGATGACAGTGAACACCGGGGAGCTGTTTTTT.

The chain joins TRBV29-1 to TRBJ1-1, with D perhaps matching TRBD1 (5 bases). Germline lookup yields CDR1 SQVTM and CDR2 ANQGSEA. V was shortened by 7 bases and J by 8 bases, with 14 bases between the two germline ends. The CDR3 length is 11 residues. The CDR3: CSAGDGTEAFF. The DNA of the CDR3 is TGCAGCGCTGGGGACGGAACCGAAGCTTTCTTT.

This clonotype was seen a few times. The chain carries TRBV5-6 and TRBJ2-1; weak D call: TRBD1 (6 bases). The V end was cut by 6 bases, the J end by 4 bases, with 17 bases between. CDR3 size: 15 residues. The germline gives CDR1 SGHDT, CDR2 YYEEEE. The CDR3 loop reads CASTSVTGTYNEQFF. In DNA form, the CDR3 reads TGTGCCAGCACGAGCGTGACAGGAACGTACAATGAGCAGTTCTTC.

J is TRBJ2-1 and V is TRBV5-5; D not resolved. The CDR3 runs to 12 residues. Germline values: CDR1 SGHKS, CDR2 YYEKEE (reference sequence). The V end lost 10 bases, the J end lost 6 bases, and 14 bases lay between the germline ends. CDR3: CAGSPSGNEQFF. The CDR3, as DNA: TGTGCCGGATCCCCCTCGGGCAATGAGCAGTTCTTC.

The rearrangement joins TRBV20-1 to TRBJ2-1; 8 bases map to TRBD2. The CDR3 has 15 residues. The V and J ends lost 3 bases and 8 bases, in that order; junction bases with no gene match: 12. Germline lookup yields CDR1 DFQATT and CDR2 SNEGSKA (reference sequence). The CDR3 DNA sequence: TGCAGTGCTAGTCGGGTGGGACTAGAGGCCCATGAGCAGTTCTTC. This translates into CSASRVGLEAHEQFF.

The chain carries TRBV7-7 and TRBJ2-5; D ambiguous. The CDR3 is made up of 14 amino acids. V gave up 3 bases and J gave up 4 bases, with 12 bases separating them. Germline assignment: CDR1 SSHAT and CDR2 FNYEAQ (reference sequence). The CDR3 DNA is TGTGCCAGCAGCTTGGAGAGATTAGGAGAGACCCAGTACTTC. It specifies CASSLERLGETQYF.

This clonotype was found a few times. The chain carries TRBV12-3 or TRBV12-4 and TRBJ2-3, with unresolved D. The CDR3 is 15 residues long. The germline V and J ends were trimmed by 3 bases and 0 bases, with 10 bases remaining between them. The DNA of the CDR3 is TGTGCCAGCAGTTTGGGCTATACGAGCACAGATACGCAGTATTTT. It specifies CASSLGYTSTDTQYF.

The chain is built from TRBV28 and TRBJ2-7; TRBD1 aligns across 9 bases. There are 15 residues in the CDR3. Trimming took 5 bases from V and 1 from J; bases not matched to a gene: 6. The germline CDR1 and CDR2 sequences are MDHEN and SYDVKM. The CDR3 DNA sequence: TGTGCCAGCAGTGCCCCCGGGACAGGGTCCTACGAGCAGTACTTC. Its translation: CASSAPGTGSYEQYF.